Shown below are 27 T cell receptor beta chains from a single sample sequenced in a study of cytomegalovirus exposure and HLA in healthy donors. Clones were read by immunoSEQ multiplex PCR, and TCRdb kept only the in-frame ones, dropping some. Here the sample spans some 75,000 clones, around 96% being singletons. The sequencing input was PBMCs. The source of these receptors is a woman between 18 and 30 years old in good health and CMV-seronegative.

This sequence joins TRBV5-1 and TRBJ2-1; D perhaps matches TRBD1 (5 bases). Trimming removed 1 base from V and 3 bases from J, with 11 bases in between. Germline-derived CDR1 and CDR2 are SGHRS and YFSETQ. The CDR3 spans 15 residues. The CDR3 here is CASSLLDTVYNEQFF. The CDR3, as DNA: TGCGCCAGCAGCTTGTTGGACACGGTCTACAATGAGCAGTTCTTC.

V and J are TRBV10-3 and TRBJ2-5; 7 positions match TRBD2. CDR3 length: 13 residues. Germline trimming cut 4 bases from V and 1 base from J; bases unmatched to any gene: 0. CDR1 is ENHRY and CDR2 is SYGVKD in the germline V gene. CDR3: CAISGGGQETQYF. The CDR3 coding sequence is TGTGCCATCAGTGGGGGGGGCCAAGAGACCCAGTACTTC.

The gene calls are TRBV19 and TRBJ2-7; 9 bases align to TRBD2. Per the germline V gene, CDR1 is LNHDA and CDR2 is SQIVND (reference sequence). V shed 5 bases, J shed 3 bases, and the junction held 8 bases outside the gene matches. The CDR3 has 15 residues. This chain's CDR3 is CASSAGTSGLYEQYF. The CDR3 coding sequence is TGTGCCAGTAGTGCAGGAACTAGCGGGCTCTACGAGCAGTACTTC.

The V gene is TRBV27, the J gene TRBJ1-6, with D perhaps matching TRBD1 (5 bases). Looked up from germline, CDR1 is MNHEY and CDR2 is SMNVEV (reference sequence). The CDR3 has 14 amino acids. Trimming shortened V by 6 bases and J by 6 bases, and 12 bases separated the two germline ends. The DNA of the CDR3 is TGTGCCAGCAGCAGACAGTTGAGTAATTCACCCCTCCACTTT. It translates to CASSRQLSNSPLHF.

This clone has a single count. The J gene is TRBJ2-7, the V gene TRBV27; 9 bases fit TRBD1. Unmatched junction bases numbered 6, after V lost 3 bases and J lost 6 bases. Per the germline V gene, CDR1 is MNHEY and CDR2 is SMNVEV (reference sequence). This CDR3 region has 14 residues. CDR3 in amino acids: CASSLEGQGSEQYF. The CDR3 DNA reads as TGTGCCAGCAGTTTGGAGGGACAGGGTTCCGAGCAGTACTTC.

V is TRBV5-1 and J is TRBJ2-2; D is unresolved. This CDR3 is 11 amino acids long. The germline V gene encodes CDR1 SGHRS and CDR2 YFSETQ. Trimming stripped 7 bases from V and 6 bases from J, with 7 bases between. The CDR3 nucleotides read TGCGCCAGCGAGGCGTCCGGGGAGCTGTTTTTT. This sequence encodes CASEASGELFF.

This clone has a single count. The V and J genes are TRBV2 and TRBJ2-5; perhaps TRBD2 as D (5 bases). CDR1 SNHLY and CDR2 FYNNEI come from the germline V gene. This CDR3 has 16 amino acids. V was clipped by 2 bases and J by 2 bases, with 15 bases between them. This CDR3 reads CASSEQPGGPQETQYF. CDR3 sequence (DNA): TGTGCCAGCAGTGAACAACCCGGAGGCCCGCAAGAGACCCAGTACTTC.

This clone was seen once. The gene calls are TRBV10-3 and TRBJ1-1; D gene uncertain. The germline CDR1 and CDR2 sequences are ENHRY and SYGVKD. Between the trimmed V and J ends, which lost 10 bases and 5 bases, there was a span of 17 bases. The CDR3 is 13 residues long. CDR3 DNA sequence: TGTGCCACCGGAGAGACGGCGCTGACTGAAGCTTTCTTT. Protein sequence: CATGETALTEAFF.

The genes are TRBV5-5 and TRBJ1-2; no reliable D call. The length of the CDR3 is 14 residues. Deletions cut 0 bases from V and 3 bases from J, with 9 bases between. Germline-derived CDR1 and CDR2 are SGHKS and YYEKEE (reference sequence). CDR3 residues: CASSLAPGDYGYTF. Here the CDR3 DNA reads TGTGCCAGCAGCTTGGCCCCGGGAGACTATGGCTACACCTTC. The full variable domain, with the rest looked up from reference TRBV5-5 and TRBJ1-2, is DAGVTQSPTHLIKTRGQQVTLRCSPISGHKSVSWYQQVLGQGPQFIFQYYEKEERGRGNFPDRFSARQFPNYSSELNVNALLLGDSALYLCASSLAPGDYGYTFGSGTRLTVV.

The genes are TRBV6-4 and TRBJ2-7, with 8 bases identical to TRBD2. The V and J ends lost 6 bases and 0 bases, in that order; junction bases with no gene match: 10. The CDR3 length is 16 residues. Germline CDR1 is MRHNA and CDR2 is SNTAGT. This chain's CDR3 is CASRWKREKGSYEQYF. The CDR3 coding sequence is TGTGCCAGCAGGTGGAAGCGGGAGAAAGGCTCCTACGAGCAGTACTTC.

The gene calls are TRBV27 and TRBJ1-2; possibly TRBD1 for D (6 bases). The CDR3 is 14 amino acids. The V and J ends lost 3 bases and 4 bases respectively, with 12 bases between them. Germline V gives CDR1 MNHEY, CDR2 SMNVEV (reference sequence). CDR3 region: CASSFLGASYGYTF. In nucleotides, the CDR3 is TGTGCCAGCAGTTTTCTGGGGGCTAGCTATGGCTACACCTTC.

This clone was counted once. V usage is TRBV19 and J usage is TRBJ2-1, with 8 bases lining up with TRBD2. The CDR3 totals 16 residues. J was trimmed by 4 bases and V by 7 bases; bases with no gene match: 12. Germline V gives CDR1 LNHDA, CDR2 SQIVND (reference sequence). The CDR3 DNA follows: TGTGCCAGTACCCCCGCCGCTGGACTAGCTTACAATGAGCAGTTCTTC. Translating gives CASTPAAGLAYNEQFF.

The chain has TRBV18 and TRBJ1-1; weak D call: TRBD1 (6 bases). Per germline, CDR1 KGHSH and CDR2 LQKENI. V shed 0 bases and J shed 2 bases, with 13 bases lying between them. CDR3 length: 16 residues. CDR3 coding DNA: TGTGCCAGCTCACCACCTCATGGGGGCCTCAACACTGAAGCTTTCTTT. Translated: CASSPPHGGLNTEAFF.

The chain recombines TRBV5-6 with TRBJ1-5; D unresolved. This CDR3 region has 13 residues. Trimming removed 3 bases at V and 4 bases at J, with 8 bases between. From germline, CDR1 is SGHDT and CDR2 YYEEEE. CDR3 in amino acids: CASSWGENQPQHF. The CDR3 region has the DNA TGTGCCAGCAGCTGGGGAGAGAATCAGCCCCAGCATTTT.

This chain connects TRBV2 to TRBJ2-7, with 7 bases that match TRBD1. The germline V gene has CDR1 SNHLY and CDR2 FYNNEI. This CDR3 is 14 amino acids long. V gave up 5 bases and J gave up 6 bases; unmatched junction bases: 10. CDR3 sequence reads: CASSPGQAVGEQYF. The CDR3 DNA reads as TGTGCCAGCAGTCCCGGACAGGCGGTGGGCGAGCAGTACTTC.

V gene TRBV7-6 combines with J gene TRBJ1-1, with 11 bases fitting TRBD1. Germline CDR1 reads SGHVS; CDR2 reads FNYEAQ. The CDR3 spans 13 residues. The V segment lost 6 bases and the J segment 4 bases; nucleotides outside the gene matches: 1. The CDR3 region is CASRGTGGTEAFF. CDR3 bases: TGTGCCAGCAGGGGGACAGGGGGCACTGAAGCTTTCTTT.

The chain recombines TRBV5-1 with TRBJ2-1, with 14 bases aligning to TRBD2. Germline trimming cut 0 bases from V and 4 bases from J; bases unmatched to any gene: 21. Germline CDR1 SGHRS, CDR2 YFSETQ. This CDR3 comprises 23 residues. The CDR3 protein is CASSLGLAGGRTRGIRNYNEQFF. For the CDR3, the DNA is TGCGCCAGCAGCTTGGGACTAGCGGGAGGGAGGACTCGGGGAATTAGGAATTACAATGAGCAGTTCTTC.

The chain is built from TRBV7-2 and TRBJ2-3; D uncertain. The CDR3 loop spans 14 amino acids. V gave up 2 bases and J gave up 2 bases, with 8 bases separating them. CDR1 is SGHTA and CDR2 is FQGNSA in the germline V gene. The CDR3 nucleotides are TGTGCCAGCAGCTTAATTCTGTACACAGATACGCAGTATTTT. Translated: CASSLILYTDTQYF.

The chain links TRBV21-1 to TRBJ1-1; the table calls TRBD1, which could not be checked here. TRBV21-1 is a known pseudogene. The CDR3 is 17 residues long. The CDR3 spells CASRPFHVRGMNTEAFF. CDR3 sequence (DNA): TGTGCCAGCAGACCCTTCCACGTGAGGGGGATGAACACTGAAGCTTTCTTT.

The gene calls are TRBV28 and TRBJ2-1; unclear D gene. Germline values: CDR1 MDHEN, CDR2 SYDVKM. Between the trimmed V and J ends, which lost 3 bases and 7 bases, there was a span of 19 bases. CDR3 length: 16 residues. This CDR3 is CASSFPSFPGLNEQFF. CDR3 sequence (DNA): TGTGCCAGCAGTTTCCCCAGCTTCCCTGGGCTGAATGAGCAGTTCTTC. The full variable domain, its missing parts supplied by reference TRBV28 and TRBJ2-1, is DVKVTQSSRYLVKRTGEKVFLECVQDMDHENMFWYRQDPGLGLRLIYFSYDVKMKEKGDIPEGYSVSREKKERFSLILESASTNQTSMYLCASSFPSFPGLNEQFFGPGTRLTVL.

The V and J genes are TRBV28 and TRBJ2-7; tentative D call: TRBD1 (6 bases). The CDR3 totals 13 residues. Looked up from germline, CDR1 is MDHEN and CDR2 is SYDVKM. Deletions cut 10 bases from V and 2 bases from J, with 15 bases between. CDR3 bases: TGTGCCACCTTAGACAGGCAAGCCTACGAGCAGTACTTC. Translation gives CATLDRQAYEQYF.

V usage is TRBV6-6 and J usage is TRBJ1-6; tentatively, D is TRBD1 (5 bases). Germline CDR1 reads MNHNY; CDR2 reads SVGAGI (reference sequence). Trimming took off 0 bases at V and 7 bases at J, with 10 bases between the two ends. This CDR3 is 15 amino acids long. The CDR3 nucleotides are TGTGCCAGCAGTTACTCGATGACAGCAAATTCACCCCTCCACTTT. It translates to CASSYSMTANSPLHF.

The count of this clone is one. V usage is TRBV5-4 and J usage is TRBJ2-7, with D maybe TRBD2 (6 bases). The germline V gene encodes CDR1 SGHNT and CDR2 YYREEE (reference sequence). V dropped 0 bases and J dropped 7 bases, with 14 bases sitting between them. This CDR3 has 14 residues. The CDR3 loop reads CASSLAGTAREQYF. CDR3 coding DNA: TGTGCCAGCAGCTTGGCCGGGACTGCCCGGGAGCAGTACTTC.

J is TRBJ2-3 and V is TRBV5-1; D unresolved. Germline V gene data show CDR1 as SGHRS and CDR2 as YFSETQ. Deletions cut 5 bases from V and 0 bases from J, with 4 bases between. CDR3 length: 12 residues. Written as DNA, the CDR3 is TGCGCCAGCAGGGCTAGCACAGATACGCAGTATTTT. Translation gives CASRASTDTQYF. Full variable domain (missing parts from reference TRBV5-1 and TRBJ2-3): KAGVTQTPRYLIKTRGQQVTLSCSPISGHRSVSWYQQTPGQGLQFLFEYFSETQRNKGNFPGRFSGRQFSNSRSEMNVSTLELGDSALYLCASRASTDTQYFGPGTRLTVL.

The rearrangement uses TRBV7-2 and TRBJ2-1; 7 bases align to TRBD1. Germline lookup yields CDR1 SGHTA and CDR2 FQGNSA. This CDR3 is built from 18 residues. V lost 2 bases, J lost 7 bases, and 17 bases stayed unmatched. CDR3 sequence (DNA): TGTGCCAGCAGCTTACGGGTCGTGACAGGGCCAGGCCGGAATGAGCAGTTCTTC. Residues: CASSLRVVTGPGRNEQFF.

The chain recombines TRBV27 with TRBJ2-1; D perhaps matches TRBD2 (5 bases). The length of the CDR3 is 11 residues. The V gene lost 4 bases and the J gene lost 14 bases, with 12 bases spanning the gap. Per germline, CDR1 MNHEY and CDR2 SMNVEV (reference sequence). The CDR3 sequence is CASSSGLFKFF. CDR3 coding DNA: TGTGCCAGCAGTTCCGGACTCTTCAAGTTCTTC.

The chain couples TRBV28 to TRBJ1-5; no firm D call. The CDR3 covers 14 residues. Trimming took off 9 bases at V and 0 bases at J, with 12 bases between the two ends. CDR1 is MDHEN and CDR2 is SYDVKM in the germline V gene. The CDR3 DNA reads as TGTGCCAGTAGAGATTATTATAGCAATCAGCCCCAGCATTTT. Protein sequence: CASRDYYSNQPQHF. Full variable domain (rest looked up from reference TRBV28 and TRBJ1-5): DVKVTQSSRYLVKRTGEKVFLECVQDMDHENMFWYRQDPGLGLRLIYFSYDVKMKEKGDIPEGYSVSREKKERFSLILESASTNQTSMYLCASRDYYSNQPQHFGDGTRLSIL.